This T cell receptor beta chain came from a study of T cell responses to AZD1222 COVID-19 vaccine. Regarding the study as a whole: Spike-specific TCR breadth rose after two AZD1222 doses, and depth rose as well. Scientists sampled the repertoires only once the peak T cell response had passed. In the spike-specific TCR repertoire, nearly half reportedly target unmutated variant regions. The donor group comprised mostly white British people and more females; the analysis possibly underestimated clonal diversity.

Turning to this clone: Its antigen is still unknown.

Method: immunoSEQ multiplex PCR; TCRdb's copy keeps in-frame clones and lacks some. The data hold roughly 110,000 clones, with about nine tenths observed a single time. Sample: peripheral blood, taken on day 0 of AZD1222 vaccination. The origin of this receptor is an adult in good health.

The CDR3, as DNA: TGTGCCAGCAGTTTAGGACAGGGAGTTCGGGAGCAGTACTTC. Amino acids: CASSLGQGVREQYF. The J gene is TRBJ2-7, the V gene TRBV28; 8 nucleotides agree with TRBD1. CDR3 length equals 14 residues. Germline V gives CDR1 MDHEN, CDR2 SYDVKM. J lost 7 bases, V lost 2 bases, and 7 bases had no gene match.